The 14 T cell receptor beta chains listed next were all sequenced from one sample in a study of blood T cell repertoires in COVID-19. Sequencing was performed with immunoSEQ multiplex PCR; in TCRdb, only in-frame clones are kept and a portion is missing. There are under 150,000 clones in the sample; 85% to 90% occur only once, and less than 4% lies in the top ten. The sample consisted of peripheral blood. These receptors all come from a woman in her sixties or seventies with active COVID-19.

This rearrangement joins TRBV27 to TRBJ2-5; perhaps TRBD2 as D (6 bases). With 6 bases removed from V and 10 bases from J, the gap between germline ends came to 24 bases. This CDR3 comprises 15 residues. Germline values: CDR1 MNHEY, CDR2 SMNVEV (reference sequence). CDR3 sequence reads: CASRRSGYSQEDQYF. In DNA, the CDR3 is TGTGCCAGCAGGCGAAGCGGGTACTCACAAGAGGACCAGTACTTC.

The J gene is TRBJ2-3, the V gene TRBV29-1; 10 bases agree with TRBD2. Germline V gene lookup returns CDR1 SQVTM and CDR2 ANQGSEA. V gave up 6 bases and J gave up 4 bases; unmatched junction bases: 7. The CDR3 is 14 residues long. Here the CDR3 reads CSVEGLAFADTQYF. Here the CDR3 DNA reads TGCAGCGTCGAGGGACTAGCGTTTGCAGATACGCAGTATTTT.

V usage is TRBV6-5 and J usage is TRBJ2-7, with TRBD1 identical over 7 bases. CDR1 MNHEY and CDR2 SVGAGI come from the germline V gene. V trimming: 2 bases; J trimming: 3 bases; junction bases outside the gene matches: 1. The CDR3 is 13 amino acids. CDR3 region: CASSYGTDYEQYF. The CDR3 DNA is TGTGCCAGCAGTTACGGGACAGACTACGAGCAGTACTTC.

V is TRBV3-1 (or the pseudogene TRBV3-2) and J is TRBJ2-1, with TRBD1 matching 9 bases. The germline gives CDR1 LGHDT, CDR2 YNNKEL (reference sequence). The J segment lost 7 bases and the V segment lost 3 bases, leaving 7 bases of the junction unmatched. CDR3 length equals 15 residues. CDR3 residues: CASSQPGQGINEQFF. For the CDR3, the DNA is TGTGCCAGCAGCCAGCCGGGACAGGGTATTAATGAGCAGTTCTTC.

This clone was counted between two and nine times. Written as DNA, the CDR3 is TGTGCCAGCAGCTTGGGGACTATCCCCACCGGGGAGCTGTTTTTT. This encodes CASSLGTIPTGELFF. This rearrangement joins TRBV7-2 to TRBJ2-2, with 7 bases identical to TRBD2. The junction had 5 bases not matched to a gene; V was cut back by 3 bases and J by 4 bases. Germline CDR1 is SGHTA and CDR2 is FQGNSA. This CDR3 spans 15 amino acids.

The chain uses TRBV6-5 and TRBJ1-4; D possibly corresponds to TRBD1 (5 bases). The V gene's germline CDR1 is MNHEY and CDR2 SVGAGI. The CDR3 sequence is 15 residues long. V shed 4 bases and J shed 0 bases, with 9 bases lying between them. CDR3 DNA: TGTGCCAGCAGTTTAGCGGGGGCAACTAATGAAAAACTGTTTTTT. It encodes CASSLAGATNEKLFF.

The CDR3 region is CASSEYSGGFGSYNEQFF. The DNA for the CDR3 is TGTGCCAGCAGTGAATATAGCGGGGGGTTTGGCTCCTACAATGAGCAGTTCTTC. The chain links TRBV6-1 to TRBJ2-1; 10 bases match TRBD2. J gave up 0 bases and V 2 bases, and 7 bases lay outside the gene matches. The CDR3 has 18 amino acids. Germline lookup yields CDR1 MNHNS and CDR2 SASEGT.

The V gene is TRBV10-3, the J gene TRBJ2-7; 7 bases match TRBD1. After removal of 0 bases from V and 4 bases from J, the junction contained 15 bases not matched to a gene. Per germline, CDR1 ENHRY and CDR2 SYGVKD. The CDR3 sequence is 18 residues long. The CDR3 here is CAISESIPRPDRRYEQYF. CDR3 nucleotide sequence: TGTGCCATCAGTGAGTCTATCCCCCGTCCGGACAGGCGGTACGAGCAGTACTTC.

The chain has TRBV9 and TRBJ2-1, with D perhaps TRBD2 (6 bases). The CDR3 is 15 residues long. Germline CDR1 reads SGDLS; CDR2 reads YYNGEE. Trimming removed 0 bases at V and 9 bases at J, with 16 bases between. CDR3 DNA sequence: TGTGCCAGCAGCGTAGGTCGACTAGAGAGAGGTGAGCAGTTCTTC. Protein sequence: CASSVGRLERGEQFF.

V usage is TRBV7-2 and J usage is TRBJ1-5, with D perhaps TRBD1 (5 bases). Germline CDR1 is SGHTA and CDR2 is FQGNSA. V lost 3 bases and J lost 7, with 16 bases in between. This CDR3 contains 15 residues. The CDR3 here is CASSFDSFGGQPQHF. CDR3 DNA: TGTGCCAGCAGCTTCGACAGTTTCGGCGGACAGCCCCAGCATTTT.

This CDR3 is CASSLPGTGGSYGYTF. The CDR3 DNA reads as TGTGCCAGCAGCCTCCCCGGGACAGGGGGCTCCTATGGCTACACCTTC. The genes are TRBV9 and TRBJ1-2, with TRBD1 identical over 12 bases. This CDR3 contains 16 residues. CDR1 and CDR2 (germline): SGDLS, YYNGEE. Trimming cost V 4 bases and J 4 bases; bases outside gene matches: 8.

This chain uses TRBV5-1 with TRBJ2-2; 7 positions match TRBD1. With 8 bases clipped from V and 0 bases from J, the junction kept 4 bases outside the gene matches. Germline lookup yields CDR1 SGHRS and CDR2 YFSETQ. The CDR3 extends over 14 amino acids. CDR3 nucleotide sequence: TGCGCCAGTTCGACAGGGCCGAACACCGGGGAGCTGTTTTTT. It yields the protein CASSTGPNTGELFF.

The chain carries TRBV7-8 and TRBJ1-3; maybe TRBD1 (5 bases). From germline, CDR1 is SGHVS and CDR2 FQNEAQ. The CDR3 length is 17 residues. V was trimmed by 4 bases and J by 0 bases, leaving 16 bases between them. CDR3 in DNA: TGTGCCAGCAGCTCCTTCCGGGGGGGGTTCTCTGGAAACACCATATATTTT. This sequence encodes CASSSFRGGFSGNTIYF.

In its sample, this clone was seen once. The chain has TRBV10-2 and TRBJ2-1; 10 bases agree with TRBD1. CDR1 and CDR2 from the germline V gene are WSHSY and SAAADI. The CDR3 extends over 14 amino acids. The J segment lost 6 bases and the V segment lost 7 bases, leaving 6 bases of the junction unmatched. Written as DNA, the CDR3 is TGCGCCAGCATCCGGGACAGGGGCCGCAATGAGCAGTTCTTC. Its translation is CASIRDRGRNEQFF.